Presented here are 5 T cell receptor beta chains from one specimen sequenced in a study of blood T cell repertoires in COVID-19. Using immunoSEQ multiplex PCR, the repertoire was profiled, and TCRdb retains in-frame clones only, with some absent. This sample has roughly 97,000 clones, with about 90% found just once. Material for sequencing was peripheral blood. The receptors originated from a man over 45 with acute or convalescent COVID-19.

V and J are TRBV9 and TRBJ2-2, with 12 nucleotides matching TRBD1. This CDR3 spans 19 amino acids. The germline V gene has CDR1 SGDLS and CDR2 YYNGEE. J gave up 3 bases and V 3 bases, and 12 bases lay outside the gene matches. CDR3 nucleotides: TGTGCCAGCAGCGCACCTACGGGACAGGGGGCGCGGGACACCGGGGAGCTGTTTTTT. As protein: CASSAPTGQGARDTGELFF.

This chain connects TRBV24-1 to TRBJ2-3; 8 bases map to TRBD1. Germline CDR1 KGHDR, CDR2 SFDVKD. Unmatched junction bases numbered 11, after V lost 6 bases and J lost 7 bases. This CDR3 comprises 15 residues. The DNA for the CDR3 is TGTGCCACCAGTACAGCCGGGACAGGACTTAATACGCAGTATTTT. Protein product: CATSTAGTGLNTQYF.

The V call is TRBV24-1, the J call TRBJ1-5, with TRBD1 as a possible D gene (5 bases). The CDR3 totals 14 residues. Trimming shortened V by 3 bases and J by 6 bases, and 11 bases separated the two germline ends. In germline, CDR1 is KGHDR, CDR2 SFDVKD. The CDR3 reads CATSDPTDTQPQHF. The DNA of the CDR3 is TGTGCCACCAGTGATCCGACAGATACTCAGCCCCAGCATTTT.

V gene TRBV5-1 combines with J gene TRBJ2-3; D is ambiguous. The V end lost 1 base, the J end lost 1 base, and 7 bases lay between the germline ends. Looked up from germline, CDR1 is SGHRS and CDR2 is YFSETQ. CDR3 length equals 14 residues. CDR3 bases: TGCGCCAGCAGCTTGTTGGGCCGCACAGATACGCAGTATTTT. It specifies CASSLLGRTDTQYF.

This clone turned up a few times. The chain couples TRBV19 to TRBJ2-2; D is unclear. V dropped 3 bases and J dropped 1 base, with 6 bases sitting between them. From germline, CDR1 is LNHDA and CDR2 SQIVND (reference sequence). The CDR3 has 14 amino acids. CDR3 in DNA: TGTGCCAGTAGTATTCCGGGGAACACCGGGGAGCTGTTTTTT. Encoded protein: CASSIPGNTGELFF. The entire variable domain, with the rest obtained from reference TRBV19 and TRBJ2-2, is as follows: DGGITQSPKYLFRKEGQNVTLSCEQNLNHDAMYWYRQDPGQGLRLIYYSQIVNDFQKGDIAEGYSVSREKKESFPLTVTSAQKNPTAFYLCASSIPGNTGELFFGEGSRLTVL.